This T cell receptor beta chain originates from a study of blood T cell repertoires in COVID-19. Turning to the study itself: Samples taken during acute and convalescent COVID-19 were collected in the United States, Italy and Spain. PBMCs, B-cell-depleted T cells, or T cells provided the cDNA or gDNA that made up the material.

Unmatched junction bases numbered 8, after V lost 5 bases and J lost 5 bases. Germline values: CDR1 SGHRS, CDR2 YFSETQ. CDR3 length: 14 amino acids. In the original processing: The assay estimated nucleated cells by amplifying reference gene primers. Assay: immunoSEQ multiplex PCR; the TCRdb copy retains only in-frame clones and omits some. For V, J and clone size, that table is used; D and trimming come from the DNA. The sample includes 140,000 to 150,000 clones, about 91% of them seen just once. This clone has only one observation. Sequencing input: peripheral blood. The TCR comes from a woman aged 50 to 65 with acute or convalescent COVID-19. V usage is TRBV5-1 and J usage is TRBJ2-3; TRBD2 agrees at 7 bases. In DNA, the CDR3 is TGCGCCAGCAGTTCCGGACTAGTGGGAGATACGCAGTATTTT. Protein product: CASSSGLVGDTQYF.